This T cell receptor (beta chain) stems from a study of human T cells and chemical hapten exposure. Across the study: 2% DPC was applied to about 2 cm by about 2 cm of upper inner arm skin for sensitization.

Per the germline V gene, CDR1 is DFQATT and CDR2 is SNEGSKA (reference sequence). Trimming removed 5 bases from V and 5 bases from J; junction bases left unmatched: 4. The CDR3 contains 13 residues. It was the library that attached unique molecular identifiers to individual cDNA molecules. MiXCR, run by TCRdb on the RACE reads, gives a single entry per CDR3 protein. This sample has 380,000 or so distinct CDR3 sequences; approximately 4.4% occur once, and the top ten carry under 3%. Whole-study results and caveats: Compared with pre-sensitization or healthy control sets, expanded TCRs clustered more. Alopecia affecting every donor means their immune response may not match healthy people's.

As concerns this clonotype: Its antigen is unknown.

Described time point: patch test 1, 2 weeks after DPC sensitization. Treatment here: therapeutic diphenylcyclopropenone sensitization with weekly scalp DPC. This clonotype was obtained from a woman in her forties or fifties with alopecia areata. Some clones in this sample may be carry-over from other donors' samples. This chain links TRBV20-1 with TRBJ2-5, with TRBD2 matching over 11 bases. The sample consisted of whole blood, taken in connection with sensitization to the hapten diphenylcyclopropenone (DPC). CDR3 residues: CSAQTSGKETQYF. DNA for the CDR3: TGCAGTGCTCAGACTAGCGGGAAGGAGACCCAGTACTTC.